This TCR beta chain comes out of a study of T cell changes during pregnancy in multiple sclerosis. The CDR3 length is 17 residues. This table comes from immunoSEQ multiplex PCR, and its TCRdb copy is limited to in-frame clones, with some not included. In the table there are about 75,000 clones, 80% to 90% of which are singletons. The source material was peripheral blood, sampled in the first trimester of pregnancy. This receptor was taken from a female donor in good health, enrolled as a control in a pregnancy study. The gene calls are TRBV12-2 and TRBJ2-2; whether TRBD2, the table's D call, matches the DNA was not checked. TRBV12-2 is a known pseudogene. CDR3 region: CASRNGLAGDLTGELFF. As DNA, the CDR3 is TGTGCAAGTCGCAATGGACTAGCGGGAGATTTGACCGGGGAGCTGTTTTTT.